The 28 T cell receptor beta chains reported below all come from one sample, sequenced in a study of shared clonotypes between healthy human individuals. In the naive CD8 group, cells lacked CD45RO and were positively selected for CCR7, so terminally differentiated effector memory CD45RA+ cells were left out. The table came from immunoSEQ multiplex PCR; TCRdb's copy has only in-frame clones and leaves some out. The repertoire includes around 600,000 clones, around 95% of them detected once, and over 0.1% sits in the top ten. Sequencing used naive CD8+ T cells sorted from blood. These receptors were collected from a woman under 40 in good health.

The gene calls are TRBV29-1 and TRBJ2-5; TRBD2 might be the D (6 bases). The CDR3 covers 13 residues. Germline CDR1 and CDR2: SQVTM and ANQGSEA. Trimming removed 4 bases from V and 11 bases from J, with 20 bases in between. The CDR3 loop is CSVAPRGWEEQYF. Written as DNA, the CDR3 is TGCAGCGTTGCGCCACGCGGTTGGGAGGAGCAGTACTTC.

The V gene is TRBV29-1, the J gene TRBJ2-1, with 12 bases identical to TRBD1. After removal of 7 bases from V and 6 bases from J, the junction contained 4 bases not matched to a gene. The length of the CDR3 is 13 residues. CDR1 is SQVTM and CDR2 is ANQGSEA in the germline V gene. CDR3 nucleotide sequence: TGCAGCGACCGGGACAGGGGGCTCAATGAGCAGTTCTTC. Encoded protein: CSDRDRGLNEQFF.

The rearrangement links TRBV28 to TRBJ1-1; TRBD1 is a possible D gene (6 bases). Deletions cut 10 bases from V and 4 bases from J, with 19 bases between. This CDR3 region has 14 residues. Germline assignment: CDR1 MDHEN and CDR2 SYDVKM. The CDR3 DNA reads as TGTGCCACCAACCCACCCGACAGGACCACTGAAGCTTTCTTT. It encodes CATNPPDRTTEAFF.

In this sample, this clone turned up once. V gene TRBV18 combines with J gene TRBJ2-7, with D tentatively TRBD1 (6 bases). The V gene lost 0 bases and the J gene lost 4 bases, with 10 bases spanning the gap. This CDR3 has 14 residues. The V gene's germline CDR1 is KGHSH and CDR2 LQKENI. The CDR3 sequence is CASSPPGGLYEQYF. CDR3 DNA: TGTGCCAGCTCACCACCTGGGGGCTTATACGAGCAGTACTTC.

The V gene is TRBV7-8, the J gene TRBJ1-1, with D possibly TRBD1 on 5 matching bases. This CDR3 has 14 residues. Germline V lookup: CDR1 SGHVS, CDR2 FQNEAQ. V was shortened by 2 bases and J by 1 base, with 8 bases between the two germline ends. The CDR3 here is CASSLRTSNTEAFF. The CDR3 DNA follows: TGTGCCAGCAGCTTAAGGACATCGAACACTGAAGCTTTCTTT.

This chain joins TRBV6-5 and TRBJ2-7; D unclear. Germline CDR1 reads MNHEY; CDR2 reads SVGAGI. The CDR3 has 16 residues. V was trimmed by 0 bases and J by 0 bases, leaving 12 bases between them. The CDR3 DNA is TGTGCCAGCAGTTACTCCTCCGGACCCTTCTCCTACGAGCAGTACTTC. Its translation: CASSYSSGPFSYEQYF.

Of note for this clone: This specimen includes other DNA sequences encoding the same CDR3. This chain connects TRBV18 to TRBJ2-7, with D perhaps TRBD1 (5 bases). The V end was cut by 3 bases, the J end by 4 bases, with 7 bases between. The CDR3 runs 12 residues. Germline CDR1 is KGHSH and CDR2 is LQKENI. The CDR3 sequence: CASSPDSYEQYF. DNA of the CDR3: TGTGCCAGCTCACCTGACAGTTACGAGCAGTACTTC.

This clone was seen once. The gene calls are TRBV2 and TRBJ2-1, with TRBD2 matching over 7 bases. The CDR3 contains 19 residues. Germline-derived CDR1 and CDR2 are SNHLY and FYNNEI. The trim removed 2 bases at V and 9 bases at J, leaving 22 bases unmatched. CDR3 amino acids: CASSELSRGIRGSYGEQFF. The CDR3 DNA reads as TGTGCCAGCAGTGAACTAAGCCGGGGGATTCGCGGGAGTTATGGTGAGCAGTTCTTC.

The rearrangement uses TRBV9 and TRBJ2-7; TRBD2 is a possible D gene (6 bases). Trimming removed 3 bases at V and 3 bases at J, with 16 bases between. This CDR3 spans 15 amino acids. Germline lookup yields CDR1 SGDLS and CDR2 YYNGEE. CDR3 region: CASSAGGTGLYEQYF. In nucleotides, the CDR3 is TGTGCCAGCAGCGCCGGGGGTACAGGCCTCTACGAGCAGTACTTC.

The V call is TRBV13, the J call TRBJ2-5, with a tentative D call TRBD2 (5 bases). CDR3 length equals 15 residues. Germline loops: CDR1 PRHDT, CDR2 FYEKMQ (reference sequence). Trimming took off 8 bases at V and 5 bases at J, with 21 bases between the two ends. CDR3 coding DNA: TGTGCCAGCGCTCTTGGAGGACCCCTGCCCGAGACCCAGTACTTC. Residues: CASALGGPLPETQYF. Looking up the rest from reference TRBV13 and TRBJ2-5 gives the full variable domain: AAGVIQSPRHLIKEKRETATLKCYPIPRHDTVYWYQQGPGQDPQFLISFYEKMQSDKGSIPDRFSAQQFSDYHSELNMSSLELGDSALYFCASALGGPLPETQYFGPGTRLLVL.

The CDR3 reads CASSSGAHEQYF. CDR3 nucleotide sequence: TGTGCCAGCAGCTCGGGCGCGCACGAGCAGTACTTC. The chain is built from TRBV7-9 and TRBJ2-7, with no clear D. V was clipped by 4 bases and J by 5 bases, with 9 bases between them. CDR1 is SEHNR and CDR2 is FQNEAQ in the germline V gene (reference sequence). CDR3 length: 12 amino acids.

V gene TRBV1 combines with J gene TRBJ2-1; the table names TRBD2, a call not compared with the DNA. TRBV1 constitutes a pseudogene. This CDR3 has 17 residues. In nucleotides, the CDR3 is TGCACCAGCAGCCAAGACCTGGGGGGGGAGGTGTACAATGAGCAGTTCTTC. It is translated as CTSSQDLGGEVYNEQFF.

V usage is TRBV25-1 and J usage is TRBJ1-4; D call uncertain. Per germline, CDR1 MGHDK and CDR2 SYGVNS. The CDR3 is made up of 14 amino acids. Trimming pared 3 bases from V and 4 bases from J, leaving 9 bases between. Here the CDR3 reads CASSETSLNEKLFF. CDR3 in DNA: TGTGCCAGCAGTGAGACTTCCCTTAATGAAAAACTGTTTTTT.

The chain uses TRBV28 and TRBJ2-7; 12 nucleotides match TRBD2. Unmatched junction bases numbered 8, after V lost 7 bases and J lost 4 bases. This CDR3 contains 15 residues. Per the germline V gene, CDR1 is MDHEN and CDR2 is SYDVKM. CDR3 protein: CASIGTSGRMYEQYF. DNA for the CDR3: TGTGCCAGCATTGGAACTAGCGGGAGGATGTACGAGCAGTACTTC.

The chain combines TRBV5-6 with TRBJ2-7; weak D call: TRBD2 (5 bases). The CDR3 sequence is 15 residues long. V lost 4 bases, J lost 6 bases, and 20 bases lay in between. Germline V gene data show CDR1 as SGHDT and CDR2 as YYEEEE. The CDR3 DNA is TGTGCCAGCAGCGAAAATACTAGAGGCCCACGCGAGCAGTACTTC. As protein: CASSENTRGPREQYF.

This clone was detected only once. The sample has other DNA sequences that encode this CDR3 too. This CDR3 reads CASSLSGNTGELFF. The DNA of the CDR3 is TGTGCCAGCAGTTTATCAGGGAACACCGGGGAGCTGTTTTTT. The V call is TRBV27, the J call TRBJ2-2; D ambiguous. The CDR3 runs to 14 residues. Germline assignment: CDR1 MNHEY and CDR2 SMNVEV (reference sequence). Trimming stripped 0 bases from V and 1 base from J, with 3 bases between.

CDR3 nucleotides: TGTGCCAGCAGACTCGACTTACTCACAGATACGCAGTATTTT. Protein sequence: CASRLDLLTDTQYF. The chain has TRBV7-9 and TRBJ2-3, with D uncertain. CDR3 length: 14 amino acids. The V end was cut by 6 bases, the J end by 2 bases, with 12 bases between. Germline assignment: CDR1 SEHNR and CDR2 FQNEAQ (reference sequence).

This chain joins TRBV5-4 and TRBJ2-3; no definite D call. Germline values: CDR1 SGHNT, CDR2 YYREEE (reference sequence). With 0 bases removed from V and 0 bases from J, the gap between germline ends came to 2 bases. The CDR3 runs to 13 residues. The CDR3 region has the DNA TGTGCCAGCAGCTTGGTTAGCACAGATACGCAGTATTTT. Its protein product is CASSLVSTDTQYF.

CDR3 DNA: TGCGCCAGCAGTGATATTAGCGGGACAGATGAGCAGTTCTTC. It translates to CASSDISGTDEQFF. The rearrangement links TRBV10-1 to TRBJ2-1; possibly TRBD2 for D (8 bases). This CDR3 is built from 14 residues. The germline V gene encodes CDR1 WNHNN and CDR2 SYGVQD (reference sequence). V dropped 3 bases and J dropped 8 bases, with 14 bases sitting between them.

This sequence joins TRBV27 and TRBJ1-4, with D perhaps matching TRBD1 (5 bases). The CDR3 totals 14 residues. Germline V gene lookup returns CDR1 MNHEY and CDR2 SMNVEV (reference sequence). Trimming shortened V by 8 bases and J by 4 bases, and 14 bases separated the two germline ends. CDR3 region: CASAPGPINEKLFF. The CDR3 nucleotides read TGTGCCAGCGCCCCGGGACCGATTAATGAAAAACTGTTTTTT.

The CDR3: CASSLVAGGPSNTQYF. DNA for the CDR3: TGTGCCAGCAGTTTAGTAGCGGGAGGGCCGTCAAATACGCAGTATTTT. J is TRBJ2-3 and V is TRBV28, with 11 bases fitting TRBD2. The germline V gene has CDR1 MDHEN and CDR2 SYDVKM. The CDR3 sequence is 16 residues long. Unmatched junction bases numbered 8, after V lost 2 bases and J lost 7 bases.

This clone was counted a few times. The CDR3 DNA follows: TGTGCCTGGAGTGATAATAGCAATCAGCCCCAGCATTTT. It codes for CAWSDNSNQPQHF. The rearrangement links TRBV30 to TRBJ1-5; D not certain. Germline lookup yields CDR1 GTSNPN and CDR2 SVGIG (reference sequence). CDR3 length: 13 amino acids. The V and J ends lost 1 base and 0 bases respectively, with 4 bases between them.

This chain links TRBV19 with TRBJ1-5; no reliable D call. The CDR3 totals 12 residues. Germline CDR1 LNHDA, CDR2 SQIVND (reference sequence). Trimming took off 1 base at V and 8 bases at J, with 6 bases between the two ends. CDR3 bases: TGTGCCAGTAGTATAGGGTTGAAGCCCCAGCATTTT. It codes for CASSIGLKPQHF. The entire variable domain, with the rest obtained from reference TRBV19 and TRBJ1-5, is as follows: DGGITQSPKYLFRKEGQNVTLSCEQNLNHDAMYWYRQDPGQGLRLIYYSQIVNDFQKGDIAEGYSVSREKKESFPLTVTSAQKNPTAFYLCASSIGLKPQHFGDGTRLSIL.

The genes are TRBV5-8 and TRBJ2-7, with TRBD2 identical over 8 bases. V lost 4 bases to trimming and J lost 5 bases; unmatched junction nucleotides: 11. The CDR3 contains 15 residues. CDR1 and CDR2 (germline): SGHTS, YDEGEE. The chain's CDR3 is CASSREGGDIHEQYF. As DNA, the CDR3 is TGTGCCAGCAGCCGGGAGGGGGGGGACATCCACGAGCAGTACTTC.

The chain recombines TRBV7-8 with TRBJ2-2; D remains ambiguous. V lost 2 bases, J lost 4 bases, and 8 bases lay in between. The CDR3 is made up of 14 amino acids. CDR1 SGHVS and CDR2 FQNEAQ come from the germline V gene. The CDR3 nucleotides read TGTGCCAGCAGCTTATCAGCTGCCACCGGGGAGCTGTTTTTT. Encoded protein: CASSLSAATGELFF.

This clone has a single count. V gene TRBV27 combines with J gene TRBJ1-3, with D uncertain. Germline-derived CDR1 and CDR2 are MNHEY and SMNVEV (reference sequence). V shed 4 bases and J shed 4 bases, with 11 bases lying between them. CDR3 length: 14 amino acids. The CDR3: CASSSGVQGNTIYF. DNA of the CDR3: TGTGCCAGCAGTTCCGGGGTTCAGGGAAACACCATATATTTT.

For this clone: Different DNA sequences within this sample yield the same CDR3. V and J are TRBV19 and TRBJ2-1, with D tentatively TRBD2 (5 bases). The CDR3 loop spans 14 amino acids. V was pared by 3 bases and J by 4 bases, with 10 bases between. In germline, CDR1 is LNHDA, CDR2 SQIVND (reference sequence). Written as DNA, the CDR3 is TGTGCCAGTAGTATGGCGGGTTCGTACAATGAGCAGTTCTTC. Translation gives CASSMAGSYNEQFF.

V is TRBV19 and J is TRBJ1-4; D is ambiguous. Per the germline V gene, CDR1 is LNHDA and CDR2 is SQIVND (reference sequence). The CDR3 extends over 15 amino acids. Trimming took 2 bases from V and 4 from J, leaving 11 bases between them. The CDR3 sequence: CASSIRTVLNEKLFF. DNA of the CDR3: TGTGCCAGTAGTATAAGGACGGTACTTAATGAAAAACTGTTTTTT.